This TCR beta chain was found in a study of T cells after yellow fever vaccination. Study observations and caveats: Of the clonotypes, a small share occurred in both CD4 and CD8 compartments. Booster sampling recovered most clones from primary vaccination (96% CD4, roughly 90% CD8). Weaker, the secondary response had a peak occurring faster, on day 5 versus 15.

Each CDR3 protein gets one entry after TCRdb re-called the 5' RACE reads with MiXCR. The sample contains approximately 160,000 distinct CDR3 sequences, about a tenth of which appear only once. Comments on this clonotype: Antigen: not known.

The TCR comes from a man aged 18-30 years who received the YFV17D yellow fever vaccine. The sample consisted of CD8+ T cells sorted from PBMCs, taken 45 days after the yellow fever booster vaccination.

The CDR3 nucleotides read TGCGCCAGCGGATCCAGGGGTCTAGCGGGGGGGCTTGGAGATACGCAGTATTTT. As protein: CASGSRGLAGGLGDTQYF. This chain joins TRBV5-1 and TRBJ2-3; 12 positions match TRBD2. V shed 7 bases and J 5 bases; nucleotides not matched to a gene: 17. This CDR3 is built from 18 residues. The germline CDR1 and CDR2 sequences are SGHRS and YFSETQ.